This T cell receptor beta chain was recorded in a study of cytomegalovirus exposure and HLA in healthy donors. This clone was picked up one time. The antigen remains unidentified. The method was immunoSEQ multiplex PCR; TCRdb's version includes in-frame clones alone and lacks a portion of them. There are under 150,000 clones in the sample; just under 85% occur only once, and 1.4% lies in the top ten. The germline gives CDR1 MGHRA, CDR2 YSYEKL. CDR3 length: 14 amino acids. General study results and limits: According to reports, the classifier identified cytomegalovirus status with high specificity and sensitivity.

The J gene is TRBJ2-5, the V gene TRBV4-1, with unresolved D. The closer fit of TRBJ2-7 to the DNA end suggests the J call may be wrong. Sequencing was done on a sample of PBMCs. The source is a woman in her twenties or thirties in good health and CMV-seronegative. Here the CDR3 DNA reads TGCGCCAGCAGCCGAGACATCCTAACCTACGAGCAGTACTTC. This gives the protein CASSRDILTYEQYF.